This is a list of T cell receptor beta chains from one sample in a study of OX40 agonist ivuxolimab in advanced cancers. TCRdb's copy holds only in-frame clones and misses some; the assay was immunoSEQ multiplex PCR. Altogether 55,000 to 75,000 clones are present, roughly 80% being singletons, with the ten largest covering around 5%. Specimen: CD4+ or CD8+ T cells sorted from blood, collected in a trial of the OX40 agonist ivuxolimab. These receptors all come from an adult with an advanced solid tumor such as melanoma, head and neck, liver or kidney cancer. Each CDR3 is given with its conserved first and last residue. The D gene is left open where the match is weak. Some rows mark clone size as missing; the rest say once, few, many or name a class of expanded clone.

clone_size,cdr3_length,j_call,v_call,d_call,cdr3_nt,cdr3_aa
-,15,TRBJ2-1,TRBV19,TRBD2,TGTGCCAGTAGTAAGTCGGGAGGGCCCGCGAATGAGCAGTTCTTC,CASSKSGGPANEQFF
-,13,TRBJ2-7,TRBV30,-,TGTGCCTGGAGTCTTCCCCCGGTCTACGAGCAGTACTTC,CAWSLPPVYEQYF
medium-sized,18,TRBJ1-6,TRBV27,-,TGTGCCAGCAGTTTAGGTCTGTCAAAGAGCTCCTATAATTCACCCCTCCACTTT,CASSLGLSKSSYNSPLHF
-,16,TRBJ1-1,TRBV5-1,-,TGCGCCAGCAGCTTGGGATCGTGGGTTATGAACACTGAAGCTTTCTTT,CASSLGSWVMNTEAFF
-,15,TRBJ2-7,TRBV18,TRBD1,TGTGCCAGCTCCCCGGGTCAAGGGGACAGCTACGAGCAGTACTTC,CASSPGQGDSYEQYF
once,14,TRBJ2-5,TRBV7-3,-,TGTGCCAGCAGCGCATCGGACGGGCACGGGACCCAGTACTTC,CASSASDGHGTQYF
once,13,TRBJ2-5,TRBV30,-,TGTGCCTGGAGTGTAAAGGGTTCGGAGACCCAGTACTTC,CAWSVKGSETQYF
-,13,TRBJ1-1,TRBV7-8,-,TGTGCCAGCAGCTCCCCCCCTATAGAGAAGGCTTTCTTT,CASSSPPIEKAFF
few,13,TRBJ2-7,TRBV6-6,-,TGTGCCAGCAGTTACTCCTTGAGGGGAGAGCAGTACTTC,CASSYSLRGEQYF
-,15,TRBJ1-5,TRBV7-9,-,TGTGCCAGCAGCTTATCGGTGGTAAGCAATCAGCCCCAGCATTTT,CASSLSVVSNQPQHF